The TCR beta chain described here comes from a study of blood T cell repertoires in COVID-19. Looking at the study overall: The United States, Italy and Spain supplied acute and convalescent COVID-19 samples. Nucleic acid was either cDNA or gDNA, and it came from T cells, B-cell-depleted T cells, or PBMCs.

How the authors handled the data: Cell counts per sample came from amplifying reference gene primers. TCRdb's copy holds only in-frame clones and misses some; the assay was immunoSEQ multiplex PCR. The V and J calls and clone size come from that table; D and trimming were worked out from the DNA. The repertoire holds tens of thousands of clones, roughly three quarters seen once, with 15% to 20% in the top ten. CDR3 length: 14 residues. Trimming stripped 4 bases from V and 0 bases from J, with 6 bases between. Per germline, CDR1 LNHDA and CDR2 SQIVND (reference sequence). The source of this sequence is an older man with active or convalescent COVID-19. Sequencing was carried out using peripheral blood. The V call is TRBV19, the J call TRBJ1-4; D remains ambiguous. CDR3 loop: CASSRGATNEKLFF. As DNA, the CDR3 is TGTGCCAGTAGTAGAGGAGCAACTAATGAAAAACTGTTTTTT.